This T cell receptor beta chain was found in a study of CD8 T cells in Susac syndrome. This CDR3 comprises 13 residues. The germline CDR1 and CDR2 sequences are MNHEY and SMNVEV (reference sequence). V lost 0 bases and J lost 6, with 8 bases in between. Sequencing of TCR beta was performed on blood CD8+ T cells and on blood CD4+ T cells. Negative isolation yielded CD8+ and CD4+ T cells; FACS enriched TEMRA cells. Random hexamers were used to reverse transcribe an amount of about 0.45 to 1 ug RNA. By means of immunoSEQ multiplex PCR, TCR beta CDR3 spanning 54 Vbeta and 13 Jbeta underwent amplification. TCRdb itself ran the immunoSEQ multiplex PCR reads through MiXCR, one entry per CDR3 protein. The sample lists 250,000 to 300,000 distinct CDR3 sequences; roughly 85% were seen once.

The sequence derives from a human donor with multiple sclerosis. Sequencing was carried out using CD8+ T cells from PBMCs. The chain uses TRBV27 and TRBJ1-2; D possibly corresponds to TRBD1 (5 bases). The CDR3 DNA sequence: TGTGCCAGCAGTTTATCAGCAGGGAATGGCTACACCTTC. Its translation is CASSLSAGNGYTF.